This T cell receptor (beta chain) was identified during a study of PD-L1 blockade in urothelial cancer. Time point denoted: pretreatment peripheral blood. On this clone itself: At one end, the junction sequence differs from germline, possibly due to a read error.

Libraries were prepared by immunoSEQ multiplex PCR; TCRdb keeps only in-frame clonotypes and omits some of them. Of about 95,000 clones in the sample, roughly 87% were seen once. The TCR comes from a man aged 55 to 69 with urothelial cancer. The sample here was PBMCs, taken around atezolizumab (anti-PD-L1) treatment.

CDR3 nucleotides: TGTGCCAACAGTTATTCCTACCCAGGGTACGAGCAGTACTTC. Translated, it gives CANSYSYPGYEQYF. This chain uses TRBV6-5 with TRBJ2-7; a possible D gene is TRBD1 (5 bases). This CDR3 is 14 amino acids long. Germline assignment: CDR1 MNHEY and CDR2 SVGAGI.